This TCR beta chain was sequenced in a study of blood T cell repertoires in COVID-19. Authors' processing steps: Nucleated cell counts were estimated from reference gene primer amplification. Assay used: immunoSEQ multiplex PCR; TCRdb lists only in-frame clones, some missing. The V and J calls and clone size were taken over from that table, and D and trimming were inferred from the DNA. The sample includes approximately 300,000 clones, roughly 84% of them seen just once. Trimming cost V 6 bases and J 7 bases; bases outside gene matches: 6. This CDR3 has 13 residues. Per the germline V gene, CDR1 is SGHTA and CDR2 is FQGTGA.

The J gene is TRBJ1-5, the V gene TRBV7-3; TRBD1 matches 7 bases. Sequencing was carried out using peripheral blood. This clonotype was obtained from a man aged 45-60 years with active or convalescent COVID-19. The CDR3 DNA sequence: TGTGCCAGCAGTCGGGAACAGGGGCAGCCCCAGCATTTT. This codes for CASSREQGQPQHF.